The clone carrying this TCR beta chain was recorded at least ten times. What it binds is unknown. This specimen comes from a study of T cells in Graves' hyperthyroidism and ophthalmopathy. Amplification yielded TCR beta CDR3 regions, with RNA transcripts as the source. Using the HTBI primer set, a first-round RT-PCR was run on the TCR CDR3. TCRdb redid the calling of the multiplex PCR reads with MiXCR, one entry per CDR3 protein. The sample shows 460,000 or so distinct CDR3 sequences, roughly an eighth of them seen only once. Graves' hyperthyroidism qualified as stable when ophthalmopathy did not progress within 18 months. Losses at the gene ends were 0 bases for V and 5 bases for J; bases not matched to a gene: 5. The CDR3 runs to 15 residues. Germline V gene data show CDR1 as MGHRA and CDR2 as YSYEKL. Study conclusions and caveats: Blood held most thyroid clonotypes expanded above 0.001 frequency.

The clonotype originates from a woman in her late teens or twenties with Graves' hyperthyroidism. The rearrangement joins TRBV4-1 to TRBJ2-5; 8 bases align to TRBD2. Sequencing was done on a sample of blood. The CDR3: CASSQEGLDSETQYF. CDR3 in DNA: TGCGCCAGCAGCCAAGAGGGACTAGATAGTGAGACCCAGTACTTC.